The 32 T cell receptor beta chains listed next were all sequenced from one sample in a study of OX40 agonist ivuxolimab in advanced cancers. Profiled with immunoSEQ multiplex PCR; TCRdb holds only in-frame clones, not every one. Among some 65,000 clones, roughly 91% were seen once, and the ten largest hold 0.38%. The sample consisted of CD4+ or CD8+ T cells sorted from blood, taken in a trial of the OX40 agonist ivuxolimab. The receptors shown here come from an adult with an advanced solid tumor such as melanoma, head and neck, liver or kidney cancer.

V usage is TRBV30 and J usage is TRBJ2-1; 8 nucleotides match TRBD2. Germline V gene sequence: CDR1 GTSNPN, CDR2 SVGIG (reference sequence). The CDR3 is 11 amino acids. The CDR3 DNA follows: TGTGTTGGTCGGAAAAGAGCGGGGGAGTTCTTC. It translates to CVGRKRAGEFF.

The chain links TRBV2 to TRBJ2-3; 7 positions agree with TRBD2. Germline CDR1 SNHLY, CDR2 FYNNEI. This CDR3 has 14 amino acids. The trim removed 9 bases at V and 1 base at J, leaving 7 bases unmatched. This CDR3 is CARERGGGTDTQYF. The CDR3 region has the DNA TGTGCCAGAGAGCGGGGCGGGGGCACAGATACGCAGTATTTT.

V is TRBV28 and J is TRBJ1-2; D gene ambiguous. The CDR3 contains 15 residues. The germline V gene has CDR1 MDHEN and CDR2 SYDVKM. Trimming left V 5 bases short and J 7 bases short, with 20 bases between. In nucleotides, the CDR3 is TGTGCCAGCAGTGGGAGAGAGGGATTTCTTCGTGGCTACACCTTC. Its protein is CASSGREGFLRGYTF.

J is TRBJ1-3 and V is TRBV5-8, with no clear D. V was clipped by 2 bases and J by 3 bases, with 9 bases between them. This CDR3 is built from 14 residues. Germline V gene lookup returns CDR1 SGHTS and CDR2 YDEGEE. CDR3 residues: CASSLVQIGNTIYF. The CDR3 DNA reads as TGTGCCAGCAGCTTAGTCCAGATTGGAAACACCATATATTTT.

V usage is TRBV7-8 and J usage is TRBJ2-2, with 9 nucleotides matching TRBD2. The CDR3 is made up of 17 amino acids. The J segment lost 3 bases and the V segment lost 1 base, leaving 6 bases of the junction unmatched. Germline V gene sequence: CDR1 SGHVS, CDR2 FQNEAQ. The CDR3 here is CASSLGSLAGHTGELFF. The CDR3 DNA is TGTGCCAGCAGCTTAGGCTCCCTAGCGGGGCACACCGGGGAGCTGTTTTTT.

J is TRBJ2-7 and V is TRBV5-1; no clear D gene. CDR3 length: 13 amino acids. Between the trimmed V and J ends, which lost 6 bases and 0 bases, there was a span of 10 bases. Germline CDR1 reads SGHRS; CDR2 reads YFSETQ. Written as DNA, the CDR3 is TGCGCCAGCACTCCTGAGGTCTCCTACGAGCAGTACTTC. Translating it yields CASTPEVSYEQYF.

This chain uses TRBV5-1 with TRBJ2-1, with 9 bases identical to TRBD2. V dropped 2 bases and J dropped 5; count of bases not matched to a gene: 5. Germline CDR1 and CDR2: SGHRS and YFSETQ. This CDR3 is 15 amino acids long. The CDR3 reads CASSLGLAGNNEQFF. DNA for the CDR3: TGCGCCAGCAGCTTAGGGCTAGCGGGGAACAATGAGCAGTTCTTC.

This chain joins TRBV5-4 and TRBJ2-2; TRBD1 aligns across 7 bases. The CDR3 is made up of 15 amino acids. Germline CDR1 reads SGHNT; CDR2 reads YYREEE (reference sequence). V trimming: 4 bases; J trimming: 0 bases; junction bases outside the gene matches: 3. DNA for the CDR3: TGTGCCAGCAGCCGACAGGGAACGAACACCGGGGAGCTGTTTTTT. Its protein product is CASSRQGTNTGELFF.

This clone was detected only once. This sequence joins TRBV4-1 and TRBJ2-7, with a tentative D call TRBD1 (6 bases). Germline lookup yields CDR1 MGHRA and CDR2 YSYEKL. The V end lost 4 bases, the J end lost 2 bases, and 12 bases lay between the germline ends. This CDR3 comprises 14 residues. CDR3 sequence: CASSPRQGPYEQYF. For the CDR3, the DNA is TGCGCCAGCAGCCCCCGGCAGGGGCCCTACGAGCAGTACTTC.

This rearrangement joins TRBV10-1 to TRBJ1-6; D gene unclear. The CDR3 extends over 14 amino acids. The germline V and J ends were trimmed by 6 bases and 7 bases, with 13 bases remaining between them. Germline values: CDR1 WNHNN, CDR2 SYGVQD (reference sequence). The CDR3 reads CASREATGNSPLHF. In DNA form, the CDR3 reads TGCGCCAGCAGGGAAGCAACCGGGAATTCACCCCTCCACTTT.

This clone was recorded once. The rearrangement uses TRBV10-1 and TRBJ1-6; D unresolved. Trimming removed 6 bases from V and 7 bases from J, with 16 bases in between. CDR3 size: 15 residues. CDR1 is WNHNN and CDR2 is SYGVQD in the germline V gene (reference sequence). In DNA, the CDR3 is TGCGCCAGCAGGGACGCCTCGTCGGGGAATTCACCCCTCCACTTT. Its protein product is CASRDASSGNSPLHF.

The rearrangement links TRBV11-2 to TRBJ1-3, with TRBD1 matching over 9 bases. Germline V gene data show CDR1 as SGHAT and CDR2 as FQNNGV. V shed 6 bases, J shed 4 bases, and the junction held 4 bases outside the gene matches. The CDR3 totals 14 residues. CDR3 residues: CASRTGGAGNTIYF. The CDR3 bases are TGTGCCAGCAGAACAGGGGGCGCAGGAAACACCATATATTTT.

The V and J genes are TRBV5-5 and TRBJ2-2; 8 bases line up with TRBD1. Germline V lookup: CDR1 SGHKS, CDR2 YYEKEE (reference sequence). The CDR3 covers 14 residues. After removal of 3 bases from V and 8 bases from J, the junction contained 6 bases not matched to a gene. The CDR3 nucleotides are TGTGCCAGCAGCTCCGGGACAGGAGGGGGGGAGCTGTTTTTT. Translating it yields CASSSGTGGGELFF.

V is TRBV7-2 and J is TRBJ2-2; 8 nucleotides agree with TRBD2. The trim removed 1 base at V and 4 bases at J, leaving 5 bases unmatched. The length of the CDR3 is 16 residues. Per the germline V gene, CDR1 is SGHTA and CDR2 is FQGNSA. The CDR3 is CASSLVSGGVTGELFF. Here the CDR3 DNA reads TGTGCCAGCAGCTTAGTCTCCGGGGGGGTCACCGGGGAGCTGTTTTTT.

The chain carries TRBV4-1 and TRBJ2-5, with 15 bases fitting TRBD2. Germline V gene data show CDR1 as MGHRA and CDR2 as YSYEKL. The CDR3 has 17 residues. Germline trimming cut 3 bases from V and 4 bases from J; bases unmatched to any gene: 6. The CDR3 region is CASSQGGLAGGVETQYF. CDR3 DNA sequence: TGCGCCAGCAGCCAGGGGGGACTAGCGGGGGGCGTAGAGACCCAGTACTTC.

The chain uses TRBV11-3 and TRBJ2-5, with D possibly being TRBD2 (6 bases). This CDR3 is 13 amino acids long. Germline loops: CDR1 SGHNT, CDR2 YENEEA. Trimming left V 2 bases short and J 11 bases short, with 15 bases between. CDR3 DNA sequence: TGTGCCAGCAGCTTAATCCCTTCGGGAGAGCAGTACTTC. Translation: CASSLIPSGEQYF.

The chain carries TRBV21-1 and TRBJ2-1; no check of the table's D call, TRBD2, against the DNA was made. TRBV21-1 is termed a pseudogene. This CDR3 is 15 amino acids long. CDR3 DNA sequence: TGTGCCAGCAGCAGAAGGACTAGCGGGCTCAATGAGCAGTTCTTC. Its translation is CASSRRTSGLNEQFF.

The table lists this clone with a few counts. V and J are TRBV7-2 and TRBJ2-7, with D possibly matching TRBD1 (6 bases). This CDR3 has 12 amino acids. Trimming left V 5 bases short and J 6 bases short, with 11 bases between. CDR1 is SGHTA and CDR2 is FQGNSA in the germline V gene. Written as DNA, the CDR3 is TGTGCCAGCAGCCCGGACAGCGGCGAGCAGTACTTC. This sequence encodes CASSPDSGEQYF.

This clone was recorded a few times. The chain carries TRBV27 and TRBJ2-3; 8 bases agree with TRBD1. Per the germline V gene, CDR1 is MNHEY and CDR2 is SMNVEV (reference sequence). The CDR3 totals 13 residues. V lost 6 bases to trimming and J lost 4 bases; unmatched junction nucleotides: 3. Here the CDR3 reads CASSRGLSDTQYF. CDR3 DNA: TGTGCCAGCAGCAGGGGGCTGTCAGATACGCAGTATTTT.

This rearrangement joins TRBV9 to TRBJ2-2; D is tentatively TRBD1 or TRBD2 (5 bases each). Germline V gene data show CDR1 as SGDLS and CDR2 as YYNGEE. Trimming took off 2 bases at V and 3 bases at J, with 8 bases between the two ends. CDR3 size: 14 residues. The chain's CDR3 is CASSVQGHTGELFF. The CDR3 DNA reads TGTGCCAGCAGCGTCCAGGGACACACCGGGGAGCTGTTTTTT.

J is TRBJ2-3 and V is TRBV10-2, with a possible D match to TRBD1 (6 bases). V lost 4 bases, J lost 4 bases, and 9 bases lay in between. Looked up from germline, CDR1 is WSHSY and CDR2 is SAAADI. The CDR3 covers 13 residues. The CDR3 reads CASSVRQADTQYF. The CDR3 DNA sequence: TGCGCCAGCAGTGTGCGACAGGCAGATACGCAGTATTTT.

The gene calls are TRBV7-2 and TRBJ2-5, with D possibly called TRBD1 or TRBD2 (5 bases each). This CDR3 has 12 amino acids. CDR1 is SGHTA, CDR2 FQGNSA, per germline. V was clipped by 7 bases and J by 5 bases, with 11 bases between them. CDR3 residues: CASKWGLETQYF. The CDR3 DNA reads TGTGCCAGCAAATGGGGGTTGGAGACCCAGTACTTC.

The rearrangement joins TRBV6-5 to TRBJ1-1; D not resolved. V dropped 2 bases and J dropped 1 base, with 5 bases sitting between them. Germline V gene data show CDR1 as MNHEY and CDR2 as SVGAGI. CDR3 size: 13 residues. This CDR3 is CASSYMENTEAFF. CDR3 sequence (DNA): TGTGCCAGCAGTTACATGGAGAACACTGAAGCTTTCTTT.

The chain carries TRBV21-1 and TRBJ2-7; TRBD2, the table's D call, lacks a check against the DNA. TRBV21-1 is marked as a pseudogene. This CDR3 region has 14 residues. CDR3 protein: CASSKGGGAREQYF. DNA for the CDR3: TGTGCCAGCAGCAAGGGCGGGGGGGCAAGGGAGCAGTACTTC.

The chain has TRBV11-1 and TRBJ1-4; 10 bases align to TRBD1. The V and J ends lost 5 bases and 7 bases, in that order; junction bases with no gene match: 4. The CDR3 spans 14 residues. CDR1 and CDR2 (germline): SGHAT, FQDESV (reference sequence). The CDR3 sequence: CASSRDRGGEKLFF. The DNA for the CDR3 is TGTGCCAGCAGCCGGGACAGGGGAGGTGAAAAACTGTTTTTT.

There are a few counts of this clone. The V and J genes are TRBV7-9 and TRBJ1-1; 7 bases line up with TRBD1. Unmatched junction bases numbered 8, after V lost 7 bases and J lost 6 bases. The CDR3 has 13 residues. CDR1 and CDR2 from the germline V gene are SEHNR and FQNEAQ (reference sequence). In DNA form, the CDR3 reads TGTGCCAGCACGAGACAGGGAGGCGCTGAAGCTTTCTTT. It codes for CASTRQGGAEAFF. Full variable domain (outside the CDR3, taken from reference TRBV7-9 and TRBJ1-1): DTGVSQNPRHKITKRGQNVTFRCDPISEHNRLYWYRQTLGQGPEFLTYFQNEAQLEKSRLLSDRFSAERPKGSFSTLEIQRTEQGDSAMYLCASTRQGGAEAFFGQGTRLTVV.

The V gene is TRBV5-4, the J gene TRBJ2-5; D gene unclear. V was pared by 1 base and J by 5 bases, with 15 bases between. This CDR3 has 15 residues. Per the germline V gene, CDR1 is SGHNT and CDR2 is YYREEE (reference sequence). This CDR3 is CASSLYVGGVETQYF. CDR3 DNA: TGTGCCAGCAGCTTGTACGTGGGTGGGGTGGAGACCCAGTACTTC.

In regard to this clone: The conserved phenylalanine or tryptophan is not found at the CDR3 terminus, so this likely reflects a read error. Because the CDR3's place on the DNA is in doubt, the DNA is left out and the CDR3 is given as listed by TCRdb. The chain is built from TRBV19 and TRBJ2-7; TRBD2 is the table's D call and was not checked against the DNA. In germline, CDR1 is LNHDA, CDR2 SQIVND (reference sequence). The CDR3 spans 13 residues, counting both ends. The CDR3 loop is CASSISHGGAPSI.

The chain links TRBV6-5 to TRBJ2-7; no definite D call. Germline V CDR1 and CDR2: MNHEY, SVGAGI. The CDR3 is 13 amino acids. V was pared by 10 bases and J by 2 bases, with 15 bases between. The chain's CDR3 is CATHSRPPYEQYF. As DNA, the CDR3 is TGTGCCACCCACTCCAGGCCCCCCTACGAGCAGTACTTC.

This sequence joins TRBV7-8 and TRBJ2-6; no clear D. Deletions cut 0 bases from V and 0 bases from J, with 6 bases between. The CDR3 spans 16 residues. Germline V gives CDR1 SGHVS, CDR2 FQNEAQ. This CDR3 reads CASSLAHGSGANVLTF. CDR3 in DNA: TGTGCCAGCAGCTTAGCGCACGGCTCTGGGGCCAACGTCCTGACTTTC.

V is TRBV5-1 and J is TRBJ2-2; D perhaps matches TRBD2 (6 bases). Germline V gene sequence: CDR1 SGHRS, CDR2 YFSETQ. The CDR3 totals 15 residues. V lost 2 bases and J 3 bases, leaving 11 bases between the germline ends. CDR3 residues: CASSFFREDTGELFF. In DNA form, the CDR3 reads TGCGCCAGCAGCTTTTTCAGGGAGGACACCGGGGAGCTGTTTTTT.

About this clone: One junction end disagrees with the germline gene, perhaps due to a read error. The chain couples TRBV10-3 to TRBJ2-7; 7 positions match TRBD1. The CDR3 contains 14 residues. From germline, CDR1 is ENHRY and CDR2 SYGVKD. CDR3 loop: CASSPDRVSYEQYF. The CDR3 DNA is TGTGCCAGCAGTCCAGACAGGGTTTCCTACGAGCAGTACTTC.